The entry below gives a single T cell receptor beta chain sequence along with its context. Its matching antigen is unknown. The assay was immunoSEQ multiplex PCR, and TCRdb's table has in-frame clones only and misses some. The sample carries 2 million to 2.5 million clones, 93% recorded once. The record originates from a study of shared clonotypes between healthy human individuals. Germline assignment: CDR1 SGHAT and CDR2 FQNNGV. Losses at the gene ends were 6 bases for V and 8 bases for J; bases not matched to a gene: 8. The CDR3 is 15 amino acids. Study results and limitations: Clonotypes not shared had lower generation probabilities than those common to all four donors. Blood alone was sampled, and tissue repertoires likely differ.

The origin of this receptor is a man younger than 35 in good health. Some clones in this sample may be carry-over from other donors' samples. The sequenced sample was naive CD4+ T cells from PBMCs. The subset here: CD45RA+ positively selected. The chain employs TRBV11-2 and TRBJ2-2, with 11 bases matching TRBD1. This CDR3 is CASRRTGGGYGELFF. The CDR3 DNA reads TGTGCCAGCAGACGGACAGGGGGCGGGTATGGGGAGCTGTTTTTT.